The T cell receptor (beta chain) under discussion was sequenced for a study of CD8+CD57+ T cells in acquired aplastic anemia. Study findings and constraints: In patients, CD8+CD57+ cells had lower diversity than total CD4+ and CD8+ pools. Between patients and controls, 25 to 30 CD8+ CDR3 sequences were found in common.

Germline assignment: CDR1 LNHDA and CDR2 SQIVND (reference sequence). The CDR3 sequence is 14 residues long. Losses at the gene ends were 6 bases for V and 1 base for J; bases not matched to a gene: 2. TCR beta VDJ combinations and CDR3 sequences were profiled from genomic DNA. TCRdb analysed the reads with MiXCR anew, one entry per CDR3 protein. The sample yields around 19,000 distinct CDR3 sequences, about 40% seen once. As concerns this clonotype: What it binds is not known.

By flow cytometry, patients selected for sequencing had shown an expansion of CD8+CD57+ cells. The CD8+CD57+ cell fraction, enriched with beads, gave a mean 1.6 ug DNA. The chain links TRBV19 to TRBJ1-2, with 10 positions matching TRBD1. The TCR originated in a human donor with aplastic anemia. The sequencing sample was made of CD8+CD57+ T cells sorted from PBMCs. This sample's subset: bead-enriched CD8+CD57+ effector memory T cells from SAA patients. CDR3 residues: CASSRTGGNYGYTF. DNA for the CDR3: TGTGCCAGTAGCCGGACAGGGGGTAACTATGGCTACACCTTC.